This T cell receptor beta chain was captured by sequencing in a study of T cells in Graves' hyperthyroidism and ophthalmopathy. Study outcomes and limitations: Ophthalmopathy was distinguished from stable hyperthyroidism by 13 V-J signatures. The blood repertoire included most of the expanded thyroid clonotypes above 0.001.

Hyperthyroidism in the patients, aged 18 to 65, was newly diagnosed and under 2 months in duration. Orbital computed tomography, thyroid ultrasound, serum thyroxine and TRAb, and clinical symptoms together informed the diagnoses. RNA transcripts gave rise to amplified TCR beta CDR3 regions. Carried out on the TCR CDR3, a first-round RT-PCR used the HTBI primer set. TCRdb processed the multiplex PCR reads anew with MiXCR; each CDR3 protein has one entry. This table holds a few hundred thousand distinct CDR3 sequences, about 19% found once. The V end was cut by 0 bases, the J end by 5 bases, with 13 bases between. The CDR3 sequence is 15 residues long. CDR1 and CDR2 from the germline V gene are MNHNS and SASEGT. The table lists this clonotype with many counts. Antigen specificity is unknown.

The clonotype originates from a woman under 30 with Graves' hyperthyroidism. The V gene is TRBV6-1, the J gene TRBJ2-5, with D possibly TRBD2 on 6 matching bases. Sequencing was done on a sample of blood. CDR3 nucleotide sequence: TGTGCCAGCAGTGAAGCGCACGGGGGTGCGGAGACCCAGTACTTC. It translates to CASSEAHGGAETQYF.